This T cell receptor beta chain was found in a study of spatial heterogeneity in lung cancer. The time point: sample taken at primary tumor resection. TCRs were sequenced from unsorted whole RNA of tumor, nontumor lung or PBMC. TCRdb recomputed calls from the 5' RACE reads with MiXCR, one row per CDR3 protein. Of about 15,000 distinct CDR3 sequences in the sample, 7.5% to 8.5% were seen once. Per germline, CDR1 SGHAT and CDR2 FQNNGV. Germline trimming cut 1 base from V and 6 bases from J; bases unmatched to any gene: 1. The CDR3 sequence is 13 residues long. V is TRBV11-2 and J is TRBJ1-2, with 8 bases identical to TRBD1. The sample was PBMCs, taken at surgery. The receptor was isolated from a female donor with early-stage non-small cell lung cancer. The CDR3 region has the DNA TGTGCCAGCAGCTTAGGACAGGGGAATGGCTACACCTTC. Its translation is CASSLGQGNGYTF.